The 2 T cell receptor beta chains presented below share a single source sample, sequenced in a study of blood T cell repertoires in COVID-19. Repertoires were generated with immunoSEQ multiplex PCR, while TCRdb's copy carries only in-frame clones and drops some. This repertoire shows some 200,000 clones, around nine tenths found once; its top ten account for 3.7%. The sample taken for sequencing was peripheral blood. The receptors were sampled from a man between 18 and 35 years old with active or convalescent COVID-19.

The chain is built from TRBV5-1 and TRBJ1-2, with TRBD1 matching over 7 bases. CDR3 length: 14 residues. J gave up 2 bases and V 0 bases, and 1 base lay outside the gene matches. Germline CDR1 and CDR2: SGHRS and YFSETQ. CDR3: CASSLVGQNYGYTF. The CDR3 nucleotides read TGCGCCAGCAGCTTGGTGGGACAGAACTATGGCTACACCTTC.

The chain recombines TRBV2 with TRBJ2-7; D call uncertain. The CDR3 is 13 amino acids. The germline V gene encodes CDR1 SNHLY and CDR2 FYNNEI. The V end was cut by 4 bases, the J end by 2 bases, with 9 bases between. The CDR3 bases are TGTGCCAGCAGTGTTGAGTTTACCTACGAGCAGTACGTC. This sequence encodes CASSVEFTYEQYV.